This entry concerns a single T cell receptor (beta chain). No antigen is known for it. Germline lookup yields CDR1 SEHNR and CDR2 FQNEAQ (reference sequence). This CDR3 is 16 amino acids long. V was shortened by 5 bases and J by 1 base, with 15 bases between the two germline ends. This entry comes from a study of cytomegalovirus exposure and HLA in healthy donors. Broader study findings: Some V segments, including TRBV6-2 and TRBV6-3, were excluded as indistinguishable.

Vbeta (60) and Jbeta (13) primers were used in the PCR. Here immunoSEQ multiplex PCR was the method, and the copy in TCRdb shows in-frame clones only, minus some. Listed are roughly 120,000 clones; 2% to 2.5% falls within the top ten. Sequencing input: PBMCs. The clonotype comes from a man aged 40-49 years in good health and CMV-seronegative. This rearrangement joins TRBV7-9 to TRBJ1-3; perhaps TRBD1 as D (6 bases). For the CDR3, the DNA is TGTGCCAGCAGCACGACCCGGGACAAATCTGGAAACACCATATATTTT. Translating it yields CASSTTRDKSGNTIYF. The complete variable domain, with remaining parts taken from reference TRBV7-9 and TRBJ1-3, reads DTGVSQNPRHKITKRGQNVTFRCDPISEHNRLYWYRQTLGQGPEFLTYFQNEAQLEKSRLLSDRFSAERPKGSFSTLEIQRTEQGDSAMYLCASSTTRDKSGNTIYFGEGSWLTVV.